Here is one TCR beta chain with its context. Here immunoSEQ multiplex PCR was the method, and the copy in TCRdb shows in-frame clones only, minus some. The sample consists of around 86,000 clones, under 95% of them appearing once. This sample is drawn from a study of OX40 agonist ivuxolimab in advanced cancers. Overall study context: Three patients had partial responses: one hepatocellular carcinoma, two cutaneous melanoma.

Patients with a history of autoimmune disease or on systemic immunosuppression were excluded. Cycle 7 day 1, cycle 4 day 1, and baseline were the timepoints at which blood was sampled. The origin of this receptor is an adult with an advanced solid tumor such as melanoma, head and neck, liver or kidney cancer. This specimen consisted of CD4+ or CD8+ T cells sorted from blood, obtained in a trial of the OX40 agonist ivuxolimab.

This CDR3 is CASSHRGRETQYF. The DNA for the CDR3 is TGTGCCAGCAGCCACAGGGGGCGAGAGACCCAGTACTTC. The rearrangement uses TRBV14 and TRBJ2-5; 8 bases agree with TRBD1. The CDR3 is 13 residues long. Germline loops: CDR1 SGHDN, CDR2 FVKESK. Trimming removed 3 bases from V and 4 bases from J; junction bases left unmatched: 1.